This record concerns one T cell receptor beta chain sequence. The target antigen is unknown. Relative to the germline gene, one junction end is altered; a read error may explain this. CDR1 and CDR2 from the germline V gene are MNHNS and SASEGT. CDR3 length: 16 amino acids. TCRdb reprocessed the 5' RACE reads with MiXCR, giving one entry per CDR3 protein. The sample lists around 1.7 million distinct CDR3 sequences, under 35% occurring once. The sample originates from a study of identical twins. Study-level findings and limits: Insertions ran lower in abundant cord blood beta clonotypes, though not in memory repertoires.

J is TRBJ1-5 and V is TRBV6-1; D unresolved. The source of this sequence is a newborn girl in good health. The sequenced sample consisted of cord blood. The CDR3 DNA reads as TGTGCCGGCAGTGAGAGGACGGTGTATAGCAATCAGCCCCAGCATTTT. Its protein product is CAGSERTVYSNQPQHF.